This T cell receptor (beta chain) came from a study of early T cells in non-severe SARS-CoV-2 infection (dated by TCRdb to the early 2020s). Study-level background: Because TCR sequencing was done on bulk RNA from unsorted whole blood, the alpha and beta chains could not be paired. Overall study results and their limits: Matching against VDJdb was skewed toward anti-spike CD8 responses, likely underestimated virus-specific expansions, and missed private and CD4 specificities.

Library method: 5' RACE. The sequencer was a NextSeq 500. To correct for sequencing error and PCR bias, the TCR library protocol tagged individual cDNA molecules with unique molecular identifiers. Both TCR alpha and beta chains were sequenced, and tight co-correlation was observed between alpha and beta sequence abundances in each sample. The paper's processing steps were these. Decombinator V4 was used to annotate the V gene, J gene and CDR3 of the TCR sequences. TCRs were defined as expanded if a significant change between any two time points was detected under a Poisson model with p below 0.0001. TCR abundances were normalised to the total number of TCRs sequenced per sample and expressed as counts per million. MAIT TCRs were defined by TRAV1-2 paired with TRAJ12, TRAJ20 or TRAJ33, and iNKT TCRs by TRAV10 paired with TRAJ18. A search of VDJdb, accessed on 1 November 2021, was run for TCRs annotated to CMV, EBV and SARS-CoV-2, with TCRs annotated for multiple antigens excluded. The raw public data were reprocessed by TCRdb itself: fastp quality trimming at Q25, MiXCR clonotype calling, in-frame beta chains only. Duplicate CDR3 protein sequences are folded into a single record with the most common DNA and genes. TCRdb's processing, not the study's, gives the V and J calls here. Within this sample are about 60,000 distinct CDR3 sequences, with 10% to 15% of them counted one time only. The ten largest account for about 5% of the sample.

Germline trimming amounts to 7 bases on V and 3 bases on J, with 7 as the count of junction bases outside the gene matches. The cysteine opens and the phenylalanine closes a CDR3 of 15 amino acids. The kept DNA is CDR3 alone, 45 bases in frame from the first base. CDR1 MNHEY and CDR2 SVGEGT were looked up in the germline V gene. This was a case-control study nested in a cohort of healthcare workers in London, UK, who had nasopharyngeal swab PCR tests and blood samples taken every week. Between 23 and 31 March 2020, the week of the UK lockdown, healthcare workers were enrolled and then followed up weekly for as long as 16 weeks. A note on this clonotype: Its antigen is currently not known. Per-nucleotide qualities are absent, and no much larger clonotype sits a single base away.

The sequenced sample was whole blood. The chain is assembled from TRBV6-2 or TRBV6-3 and TRBJ2-5; TRBD2 lines up with 11 middle nucleotides. The receptor was derived from an adult who was a healthcare worker with PCR-confirmed SARS-CoV-2 infection or an uninfected control (not recorded which). DNA sequence: TGTGCCAGCACCGACGGGACTAGCGGAAAAGAGACCCAGTACTTC. Its coded protein is CASTDGTSGKETQYF.